This TCR beta chain is from a study of beta chain features in type 1 diabetes. Study-wide results and limits: VDJ junctions from patients with type 1 diabetes contained fewer insertions and more deletions.

This clone was seen repeatedly, ten times or more. The antigen remains unidentified. Other DNA sequences from this sample encode an identical CDR3 as well. CDR3 length: 15 amino acids. J lost 1 base, V lost 4 bases, and 1 base had no gene match. Per germline, CDR1 SGHTA and CDR2 FQGNSA. Every isolated RNA sample was fully reverse transcribed, so sequencing captured expressed TCRB transcripts. Repertoires were generated with immunoSEQ multiplex PCR, while TCRdb's copy carries only in-frame clones and drops some. This table holds around 290,000 clones, 7.5% to 9.5% found once. Sequences were obtained from central memory CD4+ T cells from blood. The chain is built from TRBV7-2 and TRBJ1-5; 10 bases align to TRBD1. The clonotype comes from a woman between 18 and 29 years old in good health. The CDR3 coding sequence is TGTGCCAGCAGCTCGACAGGGGGCAGCAATCAGCCCCAGCATTTT. This translates into CASSSTGGSNQPQHF. The full variable domain, with the rest looked up from reference TRBV7-2 and TRBJ1-5, is GAGVSQSPSNKVTEKGKDVELRCDPISGHTALYWYRQSLGQGLEFLIYFQGNSAPDKSGLPSDRFSAERTGGSVSTLTIQRTQQEDSAVYLCASSSTGGSNQPQHFGDGTRLSIL.